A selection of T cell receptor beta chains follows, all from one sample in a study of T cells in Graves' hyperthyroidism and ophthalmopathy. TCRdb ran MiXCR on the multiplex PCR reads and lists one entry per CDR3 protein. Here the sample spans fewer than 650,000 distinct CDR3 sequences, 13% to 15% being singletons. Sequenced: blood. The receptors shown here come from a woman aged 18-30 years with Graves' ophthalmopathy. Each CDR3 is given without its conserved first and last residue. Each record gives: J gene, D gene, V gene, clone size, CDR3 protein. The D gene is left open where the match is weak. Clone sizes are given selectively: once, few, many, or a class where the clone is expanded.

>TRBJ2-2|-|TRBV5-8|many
ASSGRQGLYTGELF
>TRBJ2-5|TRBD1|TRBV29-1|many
SVDRDRSQETQY
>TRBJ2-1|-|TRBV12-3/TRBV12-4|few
ASSLVGSGWKNYNEQF
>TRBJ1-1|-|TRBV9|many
ASSAWGGNTEAF
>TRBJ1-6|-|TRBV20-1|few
SAREGNSPLH
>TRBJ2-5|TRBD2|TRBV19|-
ASSSPRTSGRETQY
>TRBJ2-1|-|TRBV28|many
ASSLNDPGTPYNEQF
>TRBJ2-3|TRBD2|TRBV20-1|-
SARSIAGWGTDTQY
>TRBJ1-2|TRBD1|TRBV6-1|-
ASPSRGLGYT
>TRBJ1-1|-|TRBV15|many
ATSSDSSNTEAF
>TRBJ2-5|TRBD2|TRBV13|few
ASSSDPGLAGNFQETQY
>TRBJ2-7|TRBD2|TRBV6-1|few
ASRVRDGGSYEQY
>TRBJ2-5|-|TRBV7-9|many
ASSLNLQGQETQY
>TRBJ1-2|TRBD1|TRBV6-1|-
ASTPGGTGAFVDGYT
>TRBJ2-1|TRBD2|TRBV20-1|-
SARGGGSGGYSYNEQF
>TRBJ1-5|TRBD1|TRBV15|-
ATSGTTGGTSNQPQH
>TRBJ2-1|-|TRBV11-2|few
ASRNPNNERF
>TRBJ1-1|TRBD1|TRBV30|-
AWGQGSTEAF
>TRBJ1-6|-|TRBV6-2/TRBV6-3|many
ASSYSGLHNSPLH
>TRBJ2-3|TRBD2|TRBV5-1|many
ASSLAPGGPDTQY
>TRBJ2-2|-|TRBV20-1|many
SAREERPNTGELF
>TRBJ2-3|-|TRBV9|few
ASSVMTDTQY
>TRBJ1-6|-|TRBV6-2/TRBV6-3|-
ASSRALRSSYNSPLH
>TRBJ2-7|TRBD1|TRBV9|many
ASSPAAGGGLKQY
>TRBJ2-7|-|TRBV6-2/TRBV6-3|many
ASTIRRVSHDEQY
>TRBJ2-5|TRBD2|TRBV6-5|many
ASSYSRSSGETQY
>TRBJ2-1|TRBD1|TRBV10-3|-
AITKGTGDFSEQF
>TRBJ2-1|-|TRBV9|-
ASSVISSSSYNEQF
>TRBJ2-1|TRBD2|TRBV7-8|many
ASRPAGRNEQF
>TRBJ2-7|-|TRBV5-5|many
ASSFRAGQY
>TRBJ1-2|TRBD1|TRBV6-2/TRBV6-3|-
ANYPGTGGSNYGYT
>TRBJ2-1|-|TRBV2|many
ASSLVGYNNEQF
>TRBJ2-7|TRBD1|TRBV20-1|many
SARGQLPSLEQY